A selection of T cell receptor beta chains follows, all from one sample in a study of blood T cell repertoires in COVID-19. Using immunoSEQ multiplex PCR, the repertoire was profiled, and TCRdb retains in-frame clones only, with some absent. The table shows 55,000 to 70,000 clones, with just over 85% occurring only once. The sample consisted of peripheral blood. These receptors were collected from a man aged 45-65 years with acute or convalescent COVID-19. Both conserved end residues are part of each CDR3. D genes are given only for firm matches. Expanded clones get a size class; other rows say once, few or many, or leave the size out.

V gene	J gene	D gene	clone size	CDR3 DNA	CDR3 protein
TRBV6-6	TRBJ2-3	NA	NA	TGTGCCAGTGCGACAGCCGCTAGCACAGATACGCAGTATTTT	CASATAASTDTQYF
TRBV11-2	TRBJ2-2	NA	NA	TGTGCCAGCAGCTTAGCTACTAGCTACACCGGGGAGCTGTTTTTT	CASSLATSYTGELFF
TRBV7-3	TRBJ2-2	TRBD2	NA	TGTGCCAGCAGCTTAATCTTCCAGCGGGAGGGCACCGGGGAGCTGTTTTTT	CASSLIFQREGTGELFF
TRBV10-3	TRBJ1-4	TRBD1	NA	TGTGCCATCAGTAGCCGACAGGGTTTGGATGAAAAACTGTTTTTT	CAISSRQGLDEKLFF
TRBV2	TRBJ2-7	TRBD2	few	TGTGCCAGCAGTGAACCTAGCGGGGCCTACGAGCAGTACTTC	CASSEPSGAYEQYF
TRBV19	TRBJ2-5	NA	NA	TGTGCCAGTAGTCCCGGGAGAGGGTCGTACCAAGAGACCCAGTACTTC	CASSPGRGSYQETQYF
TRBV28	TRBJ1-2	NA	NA	TGTGCCAGCAGTTTAGGTCGTTCTAGCTATGGCTACACCTTC	CASSLGRSSYGYTF
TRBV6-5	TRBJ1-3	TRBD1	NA	TGTGCCAGCAGTTCGAGGGGACAGTTCTCTGGAAACACCATATATTTT	CASSSRGQFSGNTIYF
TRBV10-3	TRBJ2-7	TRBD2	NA	TGTGCCATCAGTGGGCCGCAGGCGGGAGGTTACGAGCAGTACTTC	CAISGPQAGGYEQYF
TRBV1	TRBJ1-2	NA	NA	TGCACCAGCAGCCGGACTTTGTTCAGGGGCCCCTATGACTACACCTTC	CTSSRTLFRGPYDYTF
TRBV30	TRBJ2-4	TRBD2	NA	TGTGCCTGGACCTCGGGAGGACTAGGCATTCAGTACTTC	CAWTSGGLGIQYF
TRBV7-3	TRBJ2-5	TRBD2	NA	TGTGCCAGCAGCTTAGGCGGGAGGGTGGGCGAGACCCAGTACTTC	CASSLGGRVGETQYF
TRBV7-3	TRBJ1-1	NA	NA	TGTGCCAGCAGCGACGGAGTTGACACTGAAGCTTTCTTT	CASSDGVDTEAFF
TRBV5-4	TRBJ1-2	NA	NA	TGTGCCAGCAGCGGGGAGGGGGTTGGCTACACCTTC	CASSGEGVGYTF
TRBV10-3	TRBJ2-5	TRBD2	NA	TGTGCCATCAGTGAGATCCCCGGGACGAGCGGGGGGGGGCAAGAGACCCAGTACTTC	CAISEIPGTSGGGQETQYF
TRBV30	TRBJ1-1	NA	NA	TGTGCCTGGAGTGCGGGGAGCGGCACTGAAGCTTTCTTT	CAWSAGSGTEAFF
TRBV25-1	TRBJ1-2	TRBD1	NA	TGTGCCAGCAGTGAGACCGGGACAGGGGGCGTCTATGGCTACACCTTC	CASSETGTGGVYGYTF
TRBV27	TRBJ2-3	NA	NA	TGTGCCAGCAGTTTATCTTATACTAGCACAGATACGCAGTATTTT	CASSLSYTSTDTQYF
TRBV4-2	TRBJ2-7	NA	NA	TGTGCCAGCAGCCAAGTGGCAGGGGAAACCTACGAGCAGTACTTC	CASSQVAGETYEQYF
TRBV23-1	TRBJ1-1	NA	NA	TGCGCCAGCAGTCACACAGGGAACTGGCAGATTACTGAAGCTTTCTTT	CASSHTGNWQITEAFF
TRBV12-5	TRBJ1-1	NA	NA	TGTGCTAGTGGTTTGTATACAGGCAACATGAACACTGAAGCTTTCTTT	CASGLYTGNMNTEAFF
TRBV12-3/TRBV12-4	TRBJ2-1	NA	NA	TGTGCCAGCAGCCCTACAGGGTATGAGCAGTTCTTC	CASSPTGYEQFF
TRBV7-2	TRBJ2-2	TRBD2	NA	TGTGCCAGCAGCTTAACGGGAGGTACCGGGGAGCTGTTTTTT	CASSLTGGTGELFF
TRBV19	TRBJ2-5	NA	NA	TGTGCCAGTAGTATGTGGCAGACAGAAGAGACCCAGTACTTC	CASSMWQTEETQYF
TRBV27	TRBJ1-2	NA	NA	TGTGCCAGCAGTTTATCGGGGACGACGGGGGGTAGCACCTTC	CASSLSGTTGGSTF
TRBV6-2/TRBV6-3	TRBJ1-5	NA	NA	TGTGCCAGCAGTTCACAGTATAGCAATCAGCCCCAGCATTTT	CASSSQYSNQPQHF
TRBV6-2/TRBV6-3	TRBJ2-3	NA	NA	TGTGCCAGCAGTTACTCAGAACTAGCCGGCACAGATACGCAGTATTTT	CASSYSELAGTDTQYF
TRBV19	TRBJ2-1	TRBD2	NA	TGTGCCAGTAGTAGGAGGGCCCCTAGCGGAGCCTCCTACAATGAGCAGTTCTTC	CASSRRAPSGASYNEQFF
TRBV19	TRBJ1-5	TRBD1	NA	TGTGCCAGTAGTGCGCAGGGGGCCGGCAATCAGCCCCAGCATTTT	CASSAQGAGNQPQHF
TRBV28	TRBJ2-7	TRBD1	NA	TGTGCCAGCAGTTTCCCACCCACAGGGGGAGCCTACGAGCAGTACTTC	CASSFPPTGGAYEQYF
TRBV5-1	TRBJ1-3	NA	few	TGCGCCAGCAGCTTGGGGCTAGGCTCTGGAAACACCATATATTTT	CASSLGLGSGNTIYF
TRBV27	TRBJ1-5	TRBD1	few	TGTGCCAGCAGTCCTCGAGTAACGACAGGGGGTCGTCTTTCCCTTCAGCCCCAGCATTTT	CASSPRVTTGGRLSLQPQHF
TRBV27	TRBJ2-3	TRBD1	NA	TGTGCCAGCAGTCCGAGACAGGGGGTGAATACGCAGTATTTT	CASSPRQGVNTQYF
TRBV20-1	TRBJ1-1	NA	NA	TGCAGTGCGACCAGGACTGAAGCTTTCTTT	CSATRTEAFF
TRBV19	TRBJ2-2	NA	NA	TGTGCCAGTACTAGAGGCACCGGGGAGCTGTTTTTT	CASTRGTGELFF
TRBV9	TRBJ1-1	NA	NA	TGTGCCAGCAGCGACGCGGGGCGGGGCACTGAAGCTTTCTTT	CASSDAGRGTEAFF
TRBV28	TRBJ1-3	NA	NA	TGTGCCAGCAGTTTATTCCATCCCGGGGACACCATATATTTT	CASSLFHPGDTIYF
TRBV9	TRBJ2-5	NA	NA	TGTGCCAGCAGCGTATCCGAGGGATTGGCAGAGACCCAGTACTTC	CASSVSEGLAETQYF
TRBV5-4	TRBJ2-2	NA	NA	TGTGCCAGCAGCTCAGGGAACACCGGGGAGCTGTTTTTT	CASSSGNTGELFF
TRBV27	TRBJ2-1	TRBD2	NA	TGTGCCAGCAGTTTAATTGGGACTAACTACAATGAGCAGTTCTTC	CASSLIGTNYNEQFF
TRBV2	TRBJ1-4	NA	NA	TGTGCCAGCAGTAAAATACAGGGCCCTAATGAAAAACTGTTTTTT	CASSKIQGPNEKLFF
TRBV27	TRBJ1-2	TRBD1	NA	TGTGCCAGCAGTTTTTTTGGGACAGGCTATGGCTACACCTTC	CASSFFGTGYGYTF
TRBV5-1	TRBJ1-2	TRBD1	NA	TGCGCCAGCAGCTGGACCCTAAATATGACGGGACAGGGTCACTATGGCTACACCTTC	CASSWTLNMTGQGHYGYTF
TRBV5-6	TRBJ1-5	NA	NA	TGTGCCAGCAGTTTCGCCCGGGACACAAATCAGCCCCAGCATTTT	CASSFARDTNQPQHF
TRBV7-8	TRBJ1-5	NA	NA	TGTGCCAGCACCACTAAAACCGATCAGCCCCAGCATTTT	CASTTKTDQPQHF
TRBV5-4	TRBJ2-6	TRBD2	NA	TGTGCCACCCCAACCGGGACTAGTAATTCTGGGGCCAACGTCCTGACTTTC	CATPTGTSNSGANVLTF
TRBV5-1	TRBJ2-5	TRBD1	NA	TGCGCCAGCAGCTTCGGGACAGTCCAAGAGACCCAGTACTTC	CASSFGTVQETQYF
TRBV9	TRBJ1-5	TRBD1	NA	TGTGCCAGCAGCGAGGAGGACAGGGGGGAGCATTTT	CASSEEDRGEHF
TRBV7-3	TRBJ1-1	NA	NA	TGTGCCAGCAGTCCTGACAGGTCCACTGAAGCTTTCTTT	CASSPDRSTEAFF
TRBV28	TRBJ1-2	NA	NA	TGTGCCAGCAGACTAAACGATTATGGCTACACCTTC	CASRLNDYGYTF
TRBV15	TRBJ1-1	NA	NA	TGTGCCACCAGCAGTTACTCCGGGACAGAAGCTTTCTTT	CATSSYSGTEAFF
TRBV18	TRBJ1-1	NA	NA	TGTGCCAGCTCACCATCGACAGTTCCCACTGAAGCTTTCTTT	CASSPSTVPTEAFF
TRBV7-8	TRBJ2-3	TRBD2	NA	TGTGCCAGCAGCCTGCGAGCGGGGCCCACCCCGGATACGAGGGGATTT	CASSLRAGPTPDTRGF
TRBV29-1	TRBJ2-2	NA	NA	TGCAGCGCTTTGGTGGGTTCGGGACAAAAGAACACCGGGGAGCTGTTTTTT	CSALVGSGQKNTGELFF